Listed below are T cell receptor beta chains from one sample, sequenced in a study of regulatory T cells in long-lasting Graves disease. TCRdb called the multiplex PCR reads again in MiXCR, with one record for every CDR3 protein. The table includes about 460,000 distinct CDR3 sequences, 20% to 25% detected once. The sequencing used peripheral blood mononuclear cells (PBMCs), collected when the disease was refractory, from a patient treated with antithyroid drugs. The receptors come from a female donor with Graves disease. Each CDR3 is given with its conserved first and last residue. Each record gives: CDR3 DNA, CDR3 protein, clone size, J gene, D gene, V gene. D genes are given only for firm matches. Part of the rows lack a size; the others show once, few, many or a class for expanded clones.

CDR3nt: TGTGCCAGCAGCTTAGGTTCCGGACAAGAGGATCAGCCCCAGCATTTT; CDR3aa: CASSLGSGQEDQPQHF; abundance: many; j_gene: TRBJ1-5; d_gene: .; v_gene: TRBV11-2
CDR3nt: TGTGCCAGTAGCAGCCGACAGATCCTGAATGAAAAACTGTTTTTT; CDR3aa: CASSSRQILNEKLFF; abundance: .; j_gene: TRBJ1-4; d_gene: .; v_gene: TRBV19
CDR3nt: TGTGCCAGCAGCCCCCCTTCGATAAGCCAGGGCGGTTTGACTGAAGCTTTCTTT; CDR3aa: CASSPPSISQGGLTEAFF; abundance: .; j_gene: TRBJ1-1; d_gene: .; v_gene: TRBV7-2
CDR3nt: TGTGCCAGCACCGACTCAGGACTAGCGGGAAAGTACTTC; CDR3aa: CASTDSGLAGKYF; abundance: .; j_gene: TRBJ2-7; d_gene: TRBD2; v_gene: TRBV12-3/TRBV12-4
CDR3nt: TGTGCCAGCCAGGACATCGGGTACACTTTCTTT; CDR3aa: CASQDIGYTFF; abundance: .; j_gene: TRBJ1-1; d_gene: .; v_gene: TRBV6-1
CDR3nt: TGCAGTGCTAGAGGGGTTTCTGGCAGGCTGAACACTGAAGCTTTCTTT; CDR3aa: CSARGVSGRLNTEAFF; abundance: many; j_gene: TRBJ1-1; d_gene: .; v_gene: TRBV20-1
CDR3nt: TGTGCCAGTAGTATAGGAAGGCGGGGAACTAACACCGGGGAGCTGTTTTTT; CDR3aa: CASSIGRRGTNTGELFF; abundance: .; j_gene: TRBJ2-2; d_gene: .; v_gene: TRBV19
CDR3nt: TGTGCCAGCAGCGTAGAAGGCTCACCCTACGAGCAGTACTTC; CDR3aa: CASSVEGSPYEQYF; abundance: many; j_gene: TRBJ2-7; d_gene: .; v_gene: TRBV9
CDR3nt: TGTGCCTGGAGTAGACAGAACTACGAGCAGTACTTC; CDR3aa: CAWSRQNYEQYF; abundance: few; j_gene: TRBJ2-7; d_gene: .; v_gene: TRBV30
CDR3nt: TGTGCCAGCAGTTTTCCTAGCGGGAGCTGGGAGCAGTACTTC; CDR3aa: CASSFPSGSWEQYF; abundance: many; j_gene: TRBJ2-7; d_gene: TRBD2; v_gene: TRBV28
CDR3nt: TGTGCCAGCAGCTCCCAAGGGGGAGAACAGGGGCGCCAGTACTTC; CDR3aa: CASSSQGGEQGRQYF; abundance: few; j_gene: TRBJ2-5; d_gene: TRBD1; v_gene: TRBV7-3
CDR3nt: TGCGCCAGCAGCCAAGACCCCGATCGGCCCCAGCATTTT; CDR3aa: CASSQDPDRPQHF; abundance: many; j_gene: TRBJ1-5; d_gene: .; v_gene: TRBV4-1
CDR3nt: TGTGCCAGCAGCACCCCTCGAAAGGCGAACTATGGCTACACCTTC; CDR3aa: CASSTPRKANYGYTF; abundance: .; j_gene: TRBJ1-2; d_gene: .; v_gene: TRBV11-2
CDR3nt: TGTGCCAGCAGCTCCGGGACAGGACTTAACTATGGCTACACCTTC; CDR3aa: CASSSGTGLNYGYTF; abundance: many; j_gene: TRBJ1-2; d_gene: TRBD1; v_gene: TRBV7-2
CDR3nt: TGTGCCAGTGGGGATAAAGGGGGCGCAGCAACTAATGAAAAACTGTTTTTT; CDR3aa: CASGDKGGAATNEKLFF; abundance: few; j_gene: TRBJ1-4; d_gene: TRBD1; v_gene: TRBV19
CDR3nt: TGTGCCAGTAGTATGGGACAGGGGGCGGACACTGAAGCTTTCTTT; CDR3aa: CASSMGQGADTEAFF; abundance: few; j_gene: TRBJ1-1; d_gene: TRBD1; v_gene: TRBV19
CDR3nt: TGTGCCAGCACATGGCAGAACACTGAAGCTTTCTTT; CDR3aa: CASTWQNTEAFF; abundance: many; j_gene: TRBJ1-1; d_gene: .; v_gene: TRBV2
CDR3nt: TGTGCCAGCAGTTACAGGGGGAGTTGGGCCAACGTCCTGACTTTC; CDR3aa: CASSYRGSWANVLTF; abundance: few; j_gene: TRBJ2-6; d_gene: .; v_gene: TRBV6-5
CDR3nt: TGTGCCAGCAGCCAAATCCGGGACAATGAGCAGTTCTTC; CDR3aa: CASSQIRDNEQFF; abundance: once; j_gene: TRBJ2-1; d_gene: .; v_gene: TRBV3-1
CDR3nt: TGTGCCAGCAGCCCAGAAAACACTGAAGCTTTCTTT; CDR3aa: CASSPENTEAFF; abundance: few; j_gene: TRBJ1-1; d_gene: .; v_gene: TRBV7-9
CDR3nt: TGTGCCAGCAGCCGGACTAGCAGGAGTCTCTCCTACGAGCAGTACTTC; CDR3aa: CASSRTSRSLSYEQYF; abundance: once; j_gene: TRBJ2-7; d_gene: TRBD2; v_gene: TRBV7-2
CDR3nt: TGTGCCAGCAGTTACTCCCCGACAGGGGGCAGTGTGAATCGTAGAGAGACCCAGTACTTC; CDR3aa: CASSYSPTGGSVNRRETQYF; abundance: many; j_gene: TRBJ2-5; d_gene: TRBD1; v_gene: TRBV6-9
CDR3nt: TGTGCCAGCAGGAGGGTGGGCAGGGAAGATGGCTACACCTTC; CDR3aa: CASRRVGREDGYTF; abundance: many; j_gene: TRBJ1-2; d_gene: .; v_gene: TRBV2
CDR3nt: TGTGCCAGCAGTGGGGGACAGGCACCGGTGGAGACCCAGTACTTC; CDR3aa: CASSGGQAPVETQYF; abundance: many; j_gene: TRBJ2-5; d_gene: TRBD1; v_gene: TRBV28
CDR3nt: TGTGCCAGTAGTTACGGGACTAGCGGGAGGGCCTACGAGCAGTACTTC; CDR3aa: CASSYGTSGRAYEQYF; abundance: once; j_gene: TRBJ2-7; d_gene: TRBD2; v_gene: TRBV19
CDR3nt: TGCAGTGCTAGAGAATCAGGGGCCCAAATTGAGACCCAGTACTTC; CDR3aa: CSARESGAQIETQYF; abundance: many; j_gene: TRBJ2-5; d_gene: .; v_gene: TRBV20-1
CDR3nt: TGTGCCAGCACACTAGAACAGCGGCGCGCTTTCTTT; CDR3aa: CASTLEQRRAFF; abundance: few; j_gene: TRBJ1-1; d_gene: .; v_gene: TRBV6-1
CDR3nt: TGTGCCAGCAGTTTATCCTCGACAGAGGAAAAACTGTTTTTT; CDR3aa: CASSLSSTEEKLFF; abundance: .; j_gene: TRBJ1-4; d_gene: .; v_gene: TRBV28
CDR3nt: TGCAGCGTTGGAGAAGTCGACTACGAGCAGTACTTC; CDR3aa: CSVGEVDYEQYF; abundance: .; j_gene: TRBJ2-7; d_gene: .; v_gene: TRBV29-1
CDR3nt: TGCGCCAGCAGCTTAACTAGCGGAACCTACGAGCAGTACTTC; CDR3aa: CASSLTSGTYEQYF; abundance: many; j_gene: TRBJ2-7; d_gene: TRBD2; v_gene: TRBV28
CDR3nt: TGTGCCAGCATCGCCGGGCAGGGGACCTACGAGCAGTACTTC; CDR3aa: CASIAGQGTYEQYF; abundance: many; j_gene: TRBJ2-7; d_gene: .; v_gene: TRBV6-1
CDR3nt: TGTGCCAGCAGGGGGAGGGGGGTCTCGAACACCGGGGAGCTGTTTTTT; CDR3aa: CASRGRGVSNTGELFF; abundance: few; j_gene: TRBJ2-2; d_gene: .; v_gene: TRBV25-1
CDR3nt: TGTGCCACCAGTGACCCAAACAGCTCTGGGGCCAACGTCCTGACTTTC; CDR3aa: CATSDPNSSGANVLTF; abundance: few; j_gene: TRBJ2-6; d_gene: .; v_gene: TRBV24-1
CDR3nt: TGCAGCGTTGGCAGGACCAACACTGAAGCTTTCTTT; CDR3aa: CSVGRTNTEAFF; abundance: many; j_gene: TRBJ1-1; d_gene: .; v_gene: TRBV29-1
CDR3nt: TGTGCCAGTCGGGGACAGTTTGATCAGCCCCAGCATTTT; CDR3aa: CASRGQFDQPQHF; abundance: .; j_gene: TRBJ1-5; d_gene: TRBD1; v_gene: TRBV6-1
CDR3nt: TGTGCCAGCAGTTACGGGGGGAAGACTAACACTGAAGCTTTCTTT; CDR3aa: CASSYGGKTNTEAFF; abundance: many; j_gene: TRBJ1-1; d_gene: .; v_gene: TRBV6-2/TRBV6-3
CDR3nt: TGCAGCGTTGCTGTGAAGGGTAGAGGCACTGAAGCTTTCTTT; CDR3aa: CSVAVKGRGTEAFF; abundance: .; j_gene: TRBJ1-1; d_gene: .; v_gene: TRBV29-1
CDR3nt: TGTGCCAGCAGTTCCATCCGGGGTACCGGGGAGCTGTTTTTT; CDR3aa: CASSSIRGTGELFF; abundance: many; j_gene: TRBJ2-2; d_gene: .; v_gene: TRBV11-2
CDR3nt: TGTGCCAGCAGACAGGGGACAACCGGGGAGCTGTTTTTT; CDR3aa: CASRQGTTGELFF; abundance: many; j_gene: TRBJ2-2; d_gene: TRBD1; v_gene: TRBV2
CDR3nt: TGTGCCACCAGCAGAGATTTCGGGGGGCAAGGAAACACCATATATTTT; CDR3aa: CATSRDFGGQGNTIYF; abundance: few; j_gene: TRBJ1-3; d_gene: .; v_gene: TRBV15
CDR3nt: TGTGCCAGCAGCTTATCTGGGGGCGCGAGCTTGTACACTGAAGCTTTCTTT; CDR3aa: CASSLSGGASLYTEAFF; abundance: .; j_gene: TRBJ1-1; d_gene: .; v_gene: TRBV7-9
CDR3nt: TGCGCCAGCAGCTTGACCCCAACTAATGAAAAACTGTTTTTT; CDR3aa: CASSLTPTNEKLFF; abundance: few; j_gene: TRBJ1-4; d_gene: .; v_gene: TRBV5-1
CDR3nt: TGTGCCAGCAGTCTCATAGCGGGAGGGCGCGAGCAGTACTTC; CDR3aa: CASSLIAGGREQYF; abundance: many; j_gene: TRBJ2-7; d_gene: TRBD2; v_gene: TRBV6-1
CDR3nt: TGTGCCAGCAGTTACTCGATCCCGACCCGCGGGAGGTCCTTCTACGAGCAGTACTTC; CDR3aa: CASSYSIPTRGRSFYEQYF; abundance: many; j_gene: TRBJ2-7; d_gene: TRBD2; v_gene: TRBV6-5
CDR3nt: TGTGCCTGGAGTGACCTTCGACCGGAGCAGTTCTTC; CDR3aa: CAWSDLRPEQFF; abundance: .; j_gene: TRBJ2-1; d_gene: .; v_gene: TRBV30